What follows describes a single T cell receptor beta chain. The record originates from a study of preoperative IRX-2 immunotherapy in early breast cancer. Treatment indicated: preoperative locoregional IRX-2 cytokine immunotherapy. Samples came from a phase Ib trial of preoperative locoregional IRX-2 cytokine immunotherapy. The V gene's germline CDR1 is LNHDA and CDR2 SQIVND (reference sequence). Trimming stripped 0 bases from V and 8 bases from J, with 14 bases between. This CDR3 comprises 15 residues. The data were produced by immunoSEQ multiplex PCR, yet TCRdb's version contains in-frame clones alone and is incomplete. The profile shows about 98,000 clones, about nine tenths of them singletons.

The V call is TRBV19, the J call TRBJ1-5, with a tentative D call TRBD1 (6 bases). Sample: tumor tissue, taken after IRX-2 immunotherapy. This receptor was obtained from a human donor with breast cancer. The CDR3 nucleotides read TGTGCCAGTAGTATAGAGGGGGCGAGGGGAGAGCCCCAGCATTTT. This encodes CASSIEGARGEPQHF.